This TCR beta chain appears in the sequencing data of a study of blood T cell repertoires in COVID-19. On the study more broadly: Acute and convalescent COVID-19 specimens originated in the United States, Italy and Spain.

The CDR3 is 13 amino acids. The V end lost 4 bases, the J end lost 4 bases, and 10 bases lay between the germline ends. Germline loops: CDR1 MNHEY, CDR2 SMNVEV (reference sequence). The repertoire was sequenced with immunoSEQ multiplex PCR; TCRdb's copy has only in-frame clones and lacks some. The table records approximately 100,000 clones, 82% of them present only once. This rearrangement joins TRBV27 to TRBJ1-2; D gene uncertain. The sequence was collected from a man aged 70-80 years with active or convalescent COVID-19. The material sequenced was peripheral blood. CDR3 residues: CASSSYGVYGYTF. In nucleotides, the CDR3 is TGTGCCAGCAGTTCTTACGGAGTCTATGGCTACACCTTC.